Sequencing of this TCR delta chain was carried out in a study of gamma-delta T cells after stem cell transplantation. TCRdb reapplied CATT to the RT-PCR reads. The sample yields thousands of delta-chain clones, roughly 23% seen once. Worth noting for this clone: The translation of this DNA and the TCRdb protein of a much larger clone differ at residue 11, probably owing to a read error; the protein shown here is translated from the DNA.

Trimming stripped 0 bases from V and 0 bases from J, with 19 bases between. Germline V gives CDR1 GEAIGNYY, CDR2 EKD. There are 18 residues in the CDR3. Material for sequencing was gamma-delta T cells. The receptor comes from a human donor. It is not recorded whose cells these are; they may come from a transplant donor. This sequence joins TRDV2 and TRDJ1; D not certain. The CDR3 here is CACDTLLTPNPYTDKLIF. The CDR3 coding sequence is TGTGCCTGTGACACCCTGCTGACACCGAATCCATACACCGATAAACTCATCTTT.